This TCR beta chain emerged from a study of T-cell reconstitution after alpha-beta-depleted transplantation in children. As it was prepared, the TCRbeta library received unique molecular identifiers. Via MiXCR, TCRdb re-called the PCR reads, giving one row per CDR3 protein. The table shows 450,000 to 600,000 distinct CDR3 sequences, with 30% to 35% occurring only once. The germline gives CDR1 SGHAT, CDR2 FQDESV (reference sequence). The CDR3 length is 15 residues. The V segment lost 2 bases and the J segment 4 bases; nucleotides outside the gene matches: 8. V and J are TRBV11-1 and TRBJ2-7; 7 bases are a match to TRBD1. The material sequenced was PBMCs from the stem cell graft donor, taken from the stem cell graft. The sequence was collected from a human donor who donated a stem cell graft to a child with aplastic anemia. The DNA of the CDR3 is TGTGCCAGCAGCTTACAGGGGGAAGTTTTGTACGAGCAGTACTTC. It is translated as CASSLQGEVLYEQYF. Full variable domain (missing parts from reference TRBV11-1 and TRBJ2-7): EAEVAQSPRYKITEKSQAVAFWCDPISGHATLYWYRQILGQGPELLVQFQDESVVDDSQLPKDRFSAERLKGVDSTLKIQPAELGDSAMYLCASSLQGEVLYEQYFGPGTRLTVT.